This passage covers 28 T cell receptor beta chains from one sample sequenced in a study of CD8 T cells in ankylosing spondylitis. TCRdb passed the 5' RACE reads through MiXCR, listing each CDR3 protein once. The sample has tens of thousands of distinct CDR3 sequences; about 6% are singletons. Sequencing was done on a sample of synovial fluid, either unsorted or a sorted T cell fraction (not recorded which). These receptors came from a male donor with ankylosing spondylitis.

In this sample, this clonotype turned up many times. The V and J genes are TRBV15 and TRBJ2-1; the D call may be TRBD1 or TRBD2 (5 bases each). CDR1 is LNHNV and CDR2 is YYDKDF in the germline V gene (reference sequence). There are 15 residues in the CDR3. Trimming stripped 0 bases from V and 13 bases from J, with 19 bases between. This chain's CDR3 is CATSREDRGRRYQFF. Here the CDR3 DNA reads TGTGCCACCAGCAGAGAGGACCGGGGCAGGCGATATCAGTTCTTC.

This clonotype was found many times. This sequence joins TRBV11-2 and TRBJ2-1; 12 bases match TRBD2. J lost 7 bases, V lost 5 bases, and 6 bases had no gene match. This CDR3 region has 15 residues. Germline V CDR1 and CDR2: SGHAT, FQNNGV. Here the CDR3 DNA reads TGTGCCAGCAGCCCGGGACTAGCGGGCCCAAATGAGCAGTTCTTC. Protein: CASSPGLAGPNEQFF.

The V gene is TRBV7-2, the J gene TRBJ1-5, with a tentative D call TRBD1 (5 bases). Germline V gene data show CDR1 as SGHTA and CDR2 as FQGNSA. CDR3 length equals 13 residues. The V end was cut by 1 base, the J end by 13 bases, with 14 bases between. CDR3 region: CASSLGDIRTQHF. CDR3 in DNA: TGTGCCAGCAGCTTAGGAGATATTAGGACACAGCATTTT.

The V call is TRBV5-8, the J call TRBJ1-5, with 7 bases identical to TRBD1. Germline V gene lookup returns CDR1 SGHTS and CDR2 YDEGEE. The CDR3 covers 14 residues. With 3 bases clipped from V and 3 bases from J, the junction kept 3 bases outside the gene matches. CDR3 protein: CASSSGQFNQPQHF. The CDR3, as DNA: TGTGCCAGCAGCTCGGGACAGTTCAATCAGCCCCAGCATTTT.

The rearrangement uses TRBV20-1 and TRBJ2-1, with 7 bases matching TRBD2. J lost 9 bases, V lost 3 bases, and 17 bases had no gene match. Germline V gives CDR1 DFQATT, CDR2 SNEGSKA (reference sequence). CDR3 length equals 16 residues. Written as DNA, the CDR3 is TGCAGTGCTAGCGGGTTAAGTTTGCGGGAGTTGAGTGAGCAGTTCTTC. This encodes CSASGLSLRELSEQFF.

The sample holds many counts of this clonotype. The chain is built from TRBV7-8 and TRBJ2-1; 7 nucleotides align to TRBD2. The junction had 12 bases not matched to a gene; V was cut back by 4 bases and J by 6 bases. Germline CDR1 and CDR2: SGHVS and FQNEAQ. This CDR3 region has 16 residues. This chain's CDR3 is CASSSSGAGDGNEQFF. CDR3 in DNA: TGTGCCAGCAGCTCGTCCGGGGCGGGAGATGGCAATGAGCAGTTCTTC.

This clonotype was observed a few times. The chain combines TRBV11-3 with TRBJ2-3, with 11 bases lining up with TRBD2. The CDR3 consists of 15 residues. From germline, CDR1 is SGHNT and CDR2 YENEEA. The ends lost 4 bases at V and 2 bases at J; junction bases unmatched: 2. The CDR3 sequence: CASSSTSGITDTQYF. CDR3 nucleotides: TGTGCCAGCAGCTCGACTAGCGGGATCACAGATACGCAGTATTTT.

This clonotype has ten or more counts. This chain uses TRBV29-1 with TRBJ2-5; D ambiguous. The CDR3 is made up of 13 amino acids. Germline assignment: CDR1 SQVTM and CDR2 ANQGSEA. Trimming took 0 bases from V and 5 from J, leaving 10 bases between them. The DNA for the CDR3 is TGCAGCGTTGAAGATTTAGCACGGGAGACCCAGTACTTC. Protein product: CSVEDLARETQYF. Full variable domain (outside the CDR3, taken from reference TRBV29-1 and TRBJ2-5): SAVISQKPSRDICQRGTSLTIQCQVDSQVTMMFWYRQQPGQSLTLIATANQGSEATYESGFVIDKFPISRPNLTFSTLTVSNMSPEDSSIYLCSVEDLARETQYFGPGTRLLVL.

This clonotype was counted many times. The chain has TRBV20-1 and TRBJ2-7, with a tentative D call TRBD2 (5 bases). The CDR3 spans 15 residues. Trimming removed 3 bases at V and 2 bases at J, with 17 bases between. Germline V gene data show CDR1 as DFQATT and CDR2 as SNEGSKA (reference sequence). The CDR3 nucleotides read TGCAGTGCTAGGGGAGAGTTGCCCACTGCCTACGAGCAGTACTTC. Encoded protein: CSARGELPTAYEQYF.

This clonotype showed up many times. The chain links TRBV30 to TRBJ2-7, with TRBD1 matching 7 bases. Trimming removed 3 bases from V and 3 bases from J; junction bases left unmatched: 11. This CDR3 contains 15 residues. CDR1 GTSNPN and CDR2 SVGIG come from the germline V gene (reference sequence). The CDR3 DNA sequence: TGTGCCTGGAGAGGAGGACAGGAGACTAACTACGAGCAGTACTTC. It translates to CAWRGGQETNYEQYF.

This clonotype rates as medium-sized (0.01 to 0.1%). The gene calls are TRBV28 and TRBJ2-6; 9 nucleotides align to TRBD1. V shed 7 bases and J 1 base; nucleotides not matched to a gene: 5. This CDR3 is built from 16 residues. Per germline, CDR1 MDHEN and CDR2 SYDVKM. The CDR3 nucleotides read TGTGCCAGCAAGGGACAGGGAGTTTCTGGGGCCAACGTCCTGACTTTC. Translating gives CASKGQGVSGANVLTF.

This clonotype was counted between two and nine times. The DNA for the CDR3 is TGCGCCAGCAGCCAAGAGCAGCTCTGGGGTGAGCAGTTCTTC. As protein: CASSQEQLWGEQFF. The chain has TRBV4-3 and TRBJ2-1; no reliable D call. The CDR3 contains 14 residues. Germline values: CDR1 LGHNA, CDR2 YSLEER. Deletions cut 0 bases from V and 9 bases from J, with 12 bases between.

Many counts were recorded for this clonotype. This chain links TRBV5-1 with TRBJ2-3; possibly TRBD1 for D (6 bases). V lost 5 bases and J lost 3, with 19 bases in between. Germline assignment: CDR1 SGHRS and CDR2 YFSETQ. The CDR3 loop spans 16 amino acids. The CDR3 DNA reads as TGCGCCAGCAGTATGACCGGGACACCAGGTACAGATACGCAGTATTTT. It codes for CASSMTGTPGTDTQYF.

This clonotype came up many times. This sequence joins TRBV30 and TRBJ2-7; the D gene is possibly TRBD1 (5 bases). Trimming cost V 0 bases and J 6 bases, with 9 bases left between them. Germline CDR1 is GTSNPN and CDR2 is SVGIG (reference sequence). CDR3 size: 12 residues. CDR3 loop: CAWSVSQGEQYF. The CDR3 bases are TGTGCCTGGAGTGTCTCCCAGGGCGAGCAGTACTTC.

This clonotype was picked up many times. J is TRBJ1-2 and V is TRBV13; 8 bases map to TRBD1. The V gene end was trimmed by 5 bases and the J gene end by 0 bases; junction bases not matched to a gene: 5. This CDR3 is built from 15 residues. Germline V gives CDR1 PRHDT, CDR2 FYEKMQ (reference sequence). The CDR3 DNA sequence: TGTGCCAGCAGCGGAGGGACAGGACCTAACTATGGCTACACCTTC. Its translation is CASSGGTGPNYGYTF.

This clonotype was recorded many times. This chain joins TRBV2 and TRBJ2-1; either TRBD1 or TRBD2 may fit D (5 bases each). Germline lookup yields CDR1 SNHLY and CDR2 FYNNEI. Trimming took 6 bases from V and 2 from J, leaving 14 bases between them. The CDR3 spans 15 residues. The CDR3 sequence is CASSPTRGTYNEQFF. CDR3 DNA sequence: TGTGCCAGCAGCCCCACTAGGGGTACCTACAATGAGCAGTTCTTC.

This clonotype was observed a few times. V is TRBV7-3 and J is TRBJ2-7, with 7 bases aligning to TRBD2. Per germline, CDR1 SGHTA and CDR2 FQGTGA. This CDR3 spans 16 amino acids. J lost 3 bases, V lost 5 bases, and 13 bases had no gene match. CDR3 nucleotides: TGTGCCAGCAGCCGCTTAGGTACTAGCGAAAACTACGAGCAGTACTTC. Translating gives CASSRLGTSENYEQYF. The whole variable domain, filled in from reference TRBV7-3 and TRBJ2-7, reads GAGVSQTPSNKVTEKGKYVELRCDPISGHTALYWYRQSLGQGPEFLIYFQGTGAADDSGLPNDRFFAVRPEGSVSTLKIQRTERGDSAVYLCASSRLGTSENYEQYFGPGTRLTVT.

The chain has TRBV27 and TRBJ2-2, with 9 bases lining up with TRBD1. V was pared by 4 bases and J by 5 bases, with 8 bases of the junction left unmatched. The CDR3 consists of 16 residues. The germline V gene has CDR1 MNHEY and CDR2 SMNVEV (reference sequence). The CDR3 reads CASSSMGTGKTGELFF. The CDR3 coding sequence is TGTGCCAGCAGTTCAATGGGGACAGGGAAGACCGGGGAGCTGTTTTTT.

This clonotype was recorded many times. This chain links TRBV6-5 with TRBJ2-3, with 7 bases identical to TRBD2. V was pared by 7 bases and J by 8 bases, with 6 bases of the junction left unmatched. Germline CDR1 MNHEY, CDR2 SVGAGI. The CDR3 is 12 residues long. Here the CDR3 reads CASNPSGGTQYF. CDR3 sequence (DNA): TGTGCCAGCAATCCTTCGGGGGGTACGCAGTATTTT.

The table lists this clonotype with many counts. The gene calls are TRBV6-4 and TRBJ2-1, with a weak D call TRBD2 (6 bases). V was pared by 6 bases and J by 7 bases, with 16 bases between. The CDR3 spans 14 residues. Germline V gives CDR1 MRHNA, CDR2 SNTAGT. Here the CDR3 reads CASSPTSLGNEQFF. The CDR3 coding sequence is TGTGCCAGCAGCCCTACTAGCCTAGGGAATGAGCAGTTCTTC.

This clonotype was detected ten times or more. This chain links TRBV20-1 with TRBJ2-1; D unresolved. Looked up from germline, CDR1 is DFQATT and CDR2 is SNEGSKA (reference sequence). CDR3 length: 11 amino acids. The V gene lost 5 bases and the J gene lost 9 bases, with 11 bases spanning the gap. CDR3 protein: CSAPRVVEQFF. The CDR3 bases are TGCAGTGCTCCCCGGGTAGTTGAGCAGTTCTTC.

This clonotype was recorded at least ten times. The V gene is TRBV20-1, the J gene TRBJ2-1, with TRBD2 identical over 9 bases. The germline V gene has CDR1 DFQATT and CDR2 SNEGSKA (reference sequence). The CDR3 length is 14 residues. V gave up 5 bases and J gave up 7 bases; unmatched junction bases: 9. CDR3 protein: CSALDAGGQNEQFF. CDR3 DNA sequence: TGCAGTGCTCTCGACGCGGGAGGGCAAAATGAGCAGTTCTTC.

This clonotype was observed at least ten times. V and J are TRBV10-3 and TRBJ2-7, with D perhaps TRBD2 (6 bases). CDR1 ENHRY and CDR2 SYGVKD come from the germline V gene. Trimming stripped 6 bases from V and 7 bases from J, with 19 bases between. The CDR3 runs to 14 residues. This chain's CDR3 is CAIRDSGGYGEQYF. The CDR3 nucleotides read TGTGCCATCAGGGACTCTGGGGGGTATGGGGAGCAGTACTTC.

This clonotype was seen only a few times. J is TRBJ2-1 and V is TRBV20-1, with 8 bases that match TRBD2. V shed 5 bases and J 2 bases; nucleotides not matched to a gene: 8. This CDR3 is built from 15 residues. CDR1 and CDR2 (germline): DFQATT, SNEGSKA (reference sequence). The CDR3 reads CSASGERGTYNEQFF. In nucleotides, the CDR3 is TGCAGTGCTTCCGGAGAGCGGGGGACCTACAATGAGCAGTTCTTC.

The chain couples TRBV7-2 to TRBJ2-7; D unclear. The CDR3 is 14 amino acids. V shed 5 bases and J shed 0 bases, with 11 bases lying between them. Germline V gene sequence: CDR1 SGHTA, CDR2 FQGNSA. The CDR3 coding sequence is TGTGCCAGCAGCAGTGCAGCGAGCTCCTACGAGCAGTACTTC. The encoded protein is CASSSAASSYEQYF.

This clonotype was seen only a few times. This rearrangement joins TRBV7-3 to TRBJ2-7; no definite D call. The CDR3 has 13 residues. Germline V CDR1 and CDR2: SGHTA, FQGTGA. V was shortened by 5 bases and J by 6 bases, with 14 bases between the two germline ends. The CDR3 loop reads CASSIQPGLEQYF. The CDR3 DNA reads TGTGCCAGCAGCATACAACCGGGCCTCGAGCAGTACTTC.

The gene calls are TRBV28 and TRBJ1-5; the D gene is possibly TRBD1 (5 bases). The CDR3 has 16 amino acids. In germline, CDR1 is MDHEN, CDR2 SYDVKM. With 1 base removed from V and 3 bases from J, the gap between germline ends came to 13 bases. Here the CDR3 reads CASSLYGGFFNQPQHF. Here the CDR3 DNA reads TGTGCCAGCAGTTTATATGGGGGGTTTTTCAATCAGCCCCAGCATTTT.

V usage is TRBV5-4 and J usage is TRBJ2-3, with 8 bases lining up with TRBD2. CDR3 length equals 16 residues. Germline V gives CDR1 SGHNT, CDR2 YYREEE (reference sequence). Losses at the gene ends were 4 bases for V and 1 base for J; bases not matched to a gene: 8. The CDR3: CASSPPPGGGTDTQYF. In DNA, the CDR3 is TGTGCCAGCAGCCCCCCCCCGGGAGGGGGCACAGATACGCAGTATTTT.